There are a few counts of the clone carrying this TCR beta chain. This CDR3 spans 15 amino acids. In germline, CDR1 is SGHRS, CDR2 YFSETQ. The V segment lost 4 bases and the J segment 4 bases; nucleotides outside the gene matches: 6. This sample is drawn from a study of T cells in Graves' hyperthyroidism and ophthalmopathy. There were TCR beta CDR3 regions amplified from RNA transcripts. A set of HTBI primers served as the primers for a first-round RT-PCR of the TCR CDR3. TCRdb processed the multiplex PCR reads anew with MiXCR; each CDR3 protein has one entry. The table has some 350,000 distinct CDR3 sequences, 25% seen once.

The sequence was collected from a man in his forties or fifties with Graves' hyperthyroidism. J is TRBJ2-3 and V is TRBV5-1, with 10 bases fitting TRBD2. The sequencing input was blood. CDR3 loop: CASSQTGLAADTQYF. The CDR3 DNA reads TGCGCCAGCAGCCAAACTGGACTAGCGGCAGATACGCAGTATTTT. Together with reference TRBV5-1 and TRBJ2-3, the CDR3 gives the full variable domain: KAGVTQTPRYLIKTRGQQVTLSCSPISGHRSVSWYQQTPGQGLQFLFEYFSETQRNKGNFPGRFSGRQFSNSRSEMNVSTLELGDSALYLCASSQTGLAADTQYFGPGTRLTVL.